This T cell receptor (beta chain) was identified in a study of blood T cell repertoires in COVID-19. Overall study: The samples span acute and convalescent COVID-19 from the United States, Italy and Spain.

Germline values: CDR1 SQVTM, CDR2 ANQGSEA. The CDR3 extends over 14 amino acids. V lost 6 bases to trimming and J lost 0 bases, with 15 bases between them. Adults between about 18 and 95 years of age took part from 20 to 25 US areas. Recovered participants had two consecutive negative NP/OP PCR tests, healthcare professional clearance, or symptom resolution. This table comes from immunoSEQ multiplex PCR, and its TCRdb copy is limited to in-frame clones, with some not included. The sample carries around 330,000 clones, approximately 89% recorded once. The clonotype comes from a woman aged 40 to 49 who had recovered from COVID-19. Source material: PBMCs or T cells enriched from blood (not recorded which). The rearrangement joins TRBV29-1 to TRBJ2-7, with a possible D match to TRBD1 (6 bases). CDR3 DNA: TGCAGCGTGAGGACAGTCGTTAGCTCCTACGAGCAGTACTTC. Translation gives CSVRTVVSSYEQYF.